Below, 16 T cell receptor beta chains from the same sample are listed, as sequenced in a study of molecular identifiers for immune sequencing clone quantification. TCRdb reprocessed the PCR reads with MiXCR, giving one entry per CDR3 protein. The table has about 630,000 distinct CDR3 sequences, less than 30% seen once. Sequencing was performed on naive CD8+ T cells from blood, with Jurkat cell RNA spiked in. Subset defined: FACS-sorted CD8+CD4-CCR7+CD45RA+ naive T cells. Receptors were obtained from a human donor in good health. Some libraries in this study had Jurkat cell RNA spiked in.

The table lists this clonotype with a few counts. The rearrangement links TRBV9 to TRBJ2-1; maybe TRBD1 (6 bases). V lost 4 bases, J lost 10 bases, and 21 bases lay in between. The CDR3 loop spans 15 amino acids. CDR1 is SGDLS, CDR2 YYNGEE, per germline. DNA of the CDR3: TGTGCCAGCAGCCCAGAGGACAGTACTTTAACCGAGCAGTTCTTC. This encodes CASSPEDSTLTEQFF.

Comment on this clonotype: A much larger clone lies a single base off, so this may be a read error. The chain recombines TRBV30 with TRBJ1-1; no reliable D call. The CDR3 covers 13 residues. The V end was cut by 3 bases, the J end by 4 bases, with 12 bases between. CDR1 GTSNPN and CDR2 SVGIG come from the germline V gene (reference sequence). CDR3 protein: CAWSAGIFTEAFF. The CDR3 coding sequence is TGTGCCTGGAGCGCGGGCATTTTCACTGAAGCTTTCTTT.

This clonotype was observed many times. The rearrangement links TRBV19 to TRBJ1-5, with D perhaps TRBD1 (5 bases). Deletions cut 7 bases from V and 7 bases from J, with 23 bases between. Germline V gives CDR1 LNHDA, CDR2 SQIVND (reference sequence). This CDR3 is 16 amino acids long. CDR3 in DNA: TGTGCCAGTACCGAAGGGCCCGGGGCCAGTATACAGCCCCAGCATTTT. It is translated as CASTEGPGASIQPQHF. Supplemented by reference TRBV19 and TRBJ1-5, the full variable domain reads DGGITQSPKYLFRKEGQNVTLSCEQNLNHDAMYWYRQDPGQGLRLIYYSQIVNDFQKGDIAEGYSVSREKKESFPLTVTSAQKNPTAFYLCASTEGPGASIQPQHFGDGTRLSIL.

The J gene is TRBJ2-7, the V gene TRBV3-1; 11 bases are shared with TRBD1. The CDR3 totals 15 residues. Trimming took 4 bases from V and 7 from J; bases not matched to a gene: 9. Germline CDR1 LGHDT, CDR2 YNNKEL (reference sequence). CDR3 sequence: CASSPGLGQGVEQYF. CDR3 DNA: TGTGCCAGCAGCCCTGGCTTGGGACAGGGGGTTGAGCAGTACTTC.

This clonotype has at least ten counts. This chain joins TRBV6-1 and TRBJ1-1; possibly TRBD1 for D (5 bases). The V gene's germline CDR1 is MNHNS and CDR2 SASEGT. The CDR3 extends over 15 amino acids. Trimming removed 5 bases at V and 1 base at J, with 14 bases between. The CDR3 region is CASSPRPGQNTEAFF. The CDR3 coding sequence is TGTGCCAGCAGTCCCCGTCCAGGGCAGAACACTGAAGCTTTCTTT.

This clonotype was counted only a few times. J is TRBJ2-7 and V is TRBV18; D is possibly TRBD1 (6 bases). V was trimmed by 6 bases and J by 3 bases, leaving 9 bases between them. This CDR3 region has 12 residues. Germline-derived CDR1 and CDR2 are KGHSH and LQKENI. In DNA form, the CDR3 reads TGTGCCAGCTCCTGGACAGACTACGAGCAGTACTTC. It codes for CASSWTDYEQYF.

This clonotype came up a few times. The V gene is TRBV14, the J gene TRBJ1-2; the D gene is possibly TRBD1 (5 bases). This CDR3 has 14 amino acids. The V end was cut by 1 base, the J end by 6 bases, with 12 bases between. CDR1 is SGHDN and CDR2 is FVKESK in the germline V gene. CDR3 bases: TGTGCCAGCAGCCAAGCGGGGGTCATCGATGGCTACACCTTC. Translating gives CASSQAGVIDGYTF.

V usage is TRBV28 and J usage is TRBJ1-5, with D tentatively TRBD1 (5 bases). There are 15 residues in the CDR3. V lost 2 bases and J lost 1, with 9 bases in between. Germline lookup yields CDR1 MDHEN and CDR2 SYDVKM. The CDR3 DNA follows: TGTGCCAGCAGTTTAGTGGGGGGGAGCAATCAGCCCCAGCATTTT. Protein product: CASSLVGGSNQPQHF.

In this sample, this clonotype turned up a few times. The CDR3 here is CASSLRALAGSYEQYF. The CDR3 nucleotides read TGTGCCAGCAGTTTACGGGCACTAGCGGGTTCCTACGAGCAGTACTTC. This chain joins TRBV28 and TRBJ2-7; the match to TRBD2 covers 9 bases. The CDR3 length is 16 residues. CDR1 is MDHEN, CDR2 SYDVKM, per germline. The junction had 6 bases not matched to a gene; V was cut back by 2 bases and J by 1 base.

This clonotype was picked up a small number of times. This chain connects TRBV5-8 to TRBJ1-5; D possibly corresponds to TRBD1 (6 bases). Trimming pared 0 bases from V and 1 base from J, leaving 8 bases between. The germline gives CDR1 SGHTS, CDR2 YDEGEE. The CDR3 consists of 15 residues. The CDR3 reads CASSLGDTSNQPQHF. The CDR3 DNA sequence: TGTGCCAGCAGCTTGGGGGACACGAGCAATCAGCCCCAGCATTTT.

Remarks on this clonotype: This may be a read error, as it is one base from a much larger clone. The chain joins TRBV5-6 to TRBJ1-1; a possible D gene is TRBD1 (5 bases). V was trimmed by 3 bases and J by 4 bases, leaving 13 bases between them. The germline V gene encodes CDR1 SGHDT and CDR2 YYEEEE. This CDR3 comprises 14 residues. This CDR3 reads CASSSGLPRTEAFF. The CDR3 nucleotides are TGTGCCAGCAGCTCGGGGCTGCCGCGCACTGAAGCTTTCTTT.

V and J are TRBV20-1 and TRBJ2-1; D is undetermined. V dropped 6 bases and J dropped 0 bases, with 12 bases sitting between them. Germline CDR1 DFQATT, CDR2 SNEGSKA (reference sequence). The CDR3 spans 14 residues. CDR3 in amino acids: CSAETKFSYNEQFF. The CDR3 region has the DNA TGCAGTGCCGAAACGAAGTTCTCCTACAATGAGCAGTTCTTC.

This clonotype was seen only a few times. V usage is TRBV7-9 and J usage is TRBJ2-5; TRBD2 is a possible D gene (5 bases). There are 15 residues in the CDR3. Trimming stripped 5 bases from V and 0 bases from J, with 13 bases between. Per germline, CDR1 SEHNR and CDR2 FQNEAQ (reference sequence). The CDR3 DNA follows: TGTGCCAGCAGCGGGGAACGGGGATACCAAGAGACCCAGTACTTC. This encodes CASSGERGYQETQYF.

Regarding this clonotype: It may be a read error: a sequence one base away is much more abundant. The genes are TRBV13 and TRBJ2-5; a possible D gene is TRBD2 (6 bases). This CDR3 is built from 14 residues. V lost 6 bases to trimming and J lost 1 base, with 12 bases between them. In germline, CDR1 is PRHDT, CDR2 FYEKMQ (reference sequence). The CDR3 loop reads CASRTLATQETQYF. The CDR3 DNA is TGTGCCAGCAGGACGCTAGCGACCCAAGAGACCCAGTACTTC.

This clonotype was seen a handful of times. The chain joins TRBV6-5 to TRBJ2-1; a possible D gene is TRBD2 (5 bases). CDR1 is MNHEY, CDR2 SVGAGI, per germline. The CDR3 has 15 amino acids. V was trimmed by 0 bases and J by 5 bases, leaving 11 bases between them. As DNA, the CDR3 is TGTGCCAGCAGTTACTCCTTGACTAACAACAATGAGCAGTTCTTC. This codes for CASSYSLTNNNEQFF.

This clonotype was recorded at least ten times. CDR3 region: CAIGEPLSYNSPLHF. CDR3 bases: TGTGCCATTGGGGAGCCTTTGTCCTATAATTCACCCCTCCACTTT. This chain links TRBV7-2 with TRBJ1-6; D is undetermined. V lost 10 bases and J lost 1, with 14 bases in between. The CDR3 contains 15 residues. Germline lookup yields CDR1 SGHTA and CDR2 FQGNSA.